This TCR beta chain stems from a study of blood T cell repertoires in COVID-19 (dated by TCRdb to about 2020). Background on the whole study: Samples covering the acute and convalescent phases of COVID-19 were provided by collaborators in the United States, Italy and Spain. The prospective study material was composed of cDNA or gDNA derived from T cells, B-cell-depleted T cells, or PBMCs. Subjects who had been exposed to COVID-19, were actively infected with it, or had recovered from it provided the deeply sampled blood TCRbeta repertoires that made up the dataset. The repertoires were released in a freely available public database meant as a resource for research on the immune response to SARS-CoV-2. The samples were drawn from the first 160 participants of the ongoing ImmuneRACE study and from 1,254 subjects provided by 6 global collaborators. Nearly every sample came with metadata listing a de-identified subject ID, COVID-19 status, age in years and sex. Where available, HLA class I and class II types were taken from metadata supplied by the sample provider and were not determined by assay-based typing.

Whole blood was collected in K2EDTA tubes by collaborating institutions according to the institutions' own protocols. For TCRbeta analysis, collaborators shipped samples as frozen whole blood, isolated PBMCs, or DNA extracted from either of those sample types. TCRbeta CDR3 regions were amplified from genomic DNA using the immunoSEQ Assay, a bias-controlled multiplex PCR. On the study's bioinformatics: Nucleated cell counts per sample were estimated from amplification of reference gene primers within the assay. To quantify the absolute abundance of each unique TCRbeta CDR3 rearrangement, sequence reads were collapsed and filtered. Productive Simpson clonality was computed per sample as the square root of Simpson's diversity index over productive rearrangements. This is the immuneACCESS table as TCRdb keeps it, with only in-frame sequences that have V and J called. A part of the clones is gone; compared with another copy, unresolved V genes explain less than half, and the rest is unexplained. Clone size and the V and J calls come from that table; the DNA yielded D and trimming. The sample table records about 130,000 clones; about four fifths of these occur just once. The biggest ten clones account for roughly 10% of the sample.

What the authors observed across the whole study: The quantity of clinical and demographic metadata differed by source and by participant and was supplied without curation.

Worth noting for this clone: The antigen it recognizes is unknown. No much larger clone exists at a distance of one base, and base qualities are not known.

The CDR3 goes from the cysteine to the phenylalanine over 12 residues. Just the 36-base CDR3 DNA is kept, in frame starting at base 1. The germline V gene sets CDR1 to SGHAT and CDR2 to FQNNGV. Relative to germline, V is 6 bases shorter and J is 2 bases shorter, with 7 bases between their ends. The sample comprised peripheral blood. Recombination joined TRBV11-2 with TRBJ2-5; the D gene is not confidently resolved. This clonotype was obtained from a man in his 60s with acute or convalescent COVID-19. CDR3 region: CASRADQETQYF. The DNA sequence is given as TGTGCCAGCAGGGCGGATCAAGAGACCCAGTACTTC.